What follows are 3 T cell receptor beta chains derived from one specimen sequenced in a study of OX40 agonist ivuxolimab in advanced cancers. Method: immunoSEQ multiplex PCR; TCRdb's copy keeps in-frame clones and lacks some. The repertoire has approximately 33,000 clones, 70% to 90% of them found once; the top ten carry over 35%. The specimen was CD4+ or CD8+ T cells sorted from blood, collected in a trial of the OX40 agonist ivuxolimab. These TCRs come from an adult with an advanced solid tumor such as melanoma, head and neck, liver or kidney cancer.

The rearrangement uses TRBV15 and TRBJ2-7; TRBD2 matches at 11 bases. This CDR3 has 17 amino acids. Germline V gene data show CDR1 as LNHNV and CDR2 as YYDKDF (reference sequence). Germline trimming cut 2 bases from V and 1 base from J; bases unmatched to any gene: 7. CDR3 coding DNA: TGTGCCACCAGCAGAACCACCGGGACTAGCGGTTCCTACGAGCAGTACTTC. Its translation is CATSRTTGTSGSYEQYF.

The genes are TRBV25-1 and TRBJ2-1, with 12 nucleotides matching TRBD2. This CDR3 comprises 15 residues. In germline, CDR1 is MGHDK, CDR2 SYGVNS. The ends lost 5 bases at V and 8 bases at J; junction bases unmatched: 7. The CDR3, as DNA: TGTGCCAGCAGTTTGTGGACTAGCGGGACGGATGAGCAGTTCTTC. Residues: CASSLWTSGTDEQFF.

This clone was found a few times. J is TRBJ1-5 and V is TRBV29-1; 8 bases line up with TRBD1. J was trimmed by 1 base and V by 6 bases; bases with no gene match: 11. CDR1 and CDR2 from the germline V gene are SQVTM and ANQGSEA. CDR3 length: 16 amino acids. The CDR3 sequence is CSVRYWDRKSNQPQHF. DNA for the CDR3: TGCAGCGTACGATACTGGGACAGGAAAAGCAATCAGCCCCAGCATTTT.